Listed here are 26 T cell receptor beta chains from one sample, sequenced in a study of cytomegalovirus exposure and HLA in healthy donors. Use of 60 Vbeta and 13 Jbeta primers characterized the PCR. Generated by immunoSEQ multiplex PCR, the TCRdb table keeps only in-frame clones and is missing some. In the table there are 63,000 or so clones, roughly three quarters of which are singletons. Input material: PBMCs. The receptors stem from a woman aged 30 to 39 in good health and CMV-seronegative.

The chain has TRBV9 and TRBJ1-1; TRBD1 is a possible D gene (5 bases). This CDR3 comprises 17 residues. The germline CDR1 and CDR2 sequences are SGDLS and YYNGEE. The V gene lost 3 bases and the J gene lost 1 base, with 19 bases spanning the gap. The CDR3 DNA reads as TGTGCCAGCAGCGCCGGGGGGGTCCTCGGAGGGAACACTGAAGCTTTCTTT. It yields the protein CASSAGGVLGGNTEAFF. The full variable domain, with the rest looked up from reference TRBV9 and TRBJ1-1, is DSGVTQTPKHLITATGQRVTLRCSPRSGDLSVYWYQQSLDQGLQFLIQYYNGEERAKGNILERFSAQQFPDLHSELNLSSLELGDSALYFCASSAGGVLGGNTEAFFGQGTRLTVV.

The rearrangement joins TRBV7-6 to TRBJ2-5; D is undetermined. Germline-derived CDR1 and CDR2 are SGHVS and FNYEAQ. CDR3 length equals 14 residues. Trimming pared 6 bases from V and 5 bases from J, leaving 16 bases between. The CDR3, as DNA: TGTGCCAGCAGGGAATTGACAAGTGGGGAGACCCAGTACTTC. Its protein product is CASRELTSGETQYF.

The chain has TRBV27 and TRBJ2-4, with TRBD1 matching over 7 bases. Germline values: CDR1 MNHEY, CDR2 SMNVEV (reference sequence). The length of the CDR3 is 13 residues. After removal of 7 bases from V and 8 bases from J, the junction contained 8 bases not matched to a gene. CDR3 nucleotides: TGTGCCAGCAACCCGAGACAGGGAGACATTCAGTACTTC. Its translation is CASNPRQGDIQYF.

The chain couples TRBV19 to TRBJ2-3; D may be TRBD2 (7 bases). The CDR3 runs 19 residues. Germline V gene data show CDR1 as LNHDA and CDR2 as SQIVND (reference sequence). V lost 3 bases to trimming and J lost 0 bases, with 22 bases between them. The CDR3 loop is CASSILPGAGRGSTDTQYF. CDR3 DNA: TGTGCCAGTAGTATTCTCCCGGGGGCAGGGCGGGGGAGCACAGATACGCAGTATTTT.

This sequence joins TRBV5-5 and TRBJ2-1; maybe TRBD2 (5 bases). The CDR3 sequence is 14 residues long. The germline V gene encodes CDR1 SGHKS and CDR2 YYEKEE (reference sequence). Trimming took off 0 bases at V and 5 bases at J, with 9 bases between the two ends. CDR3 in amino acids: CASSLALADNEQFF. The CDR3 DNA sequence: TGTGCCAGCAGCTTGGCTCTAGCCGACAATGAGCAGTTCTTC.

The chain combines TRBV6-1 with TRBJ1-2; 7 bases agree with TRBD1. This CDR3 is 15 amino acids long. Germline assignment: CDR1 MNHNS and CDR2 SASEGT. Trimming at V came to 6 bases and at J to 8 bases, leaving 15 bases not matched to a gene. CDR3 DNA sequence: TGTGCCAGCAGCCTAATTACAGGGGCCTCATCGGGCTACACCTTC. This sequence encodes CASSLITGASSGYTF.

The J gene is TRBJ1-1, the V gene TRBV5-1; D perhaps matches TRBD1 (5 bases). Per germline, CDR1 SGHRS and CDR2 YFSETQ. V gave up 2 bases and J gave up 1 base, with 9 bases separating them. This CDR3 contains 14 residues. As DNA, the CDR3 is TGCGCCAGCAGCTTCGGGGGTGGGAACACTGAAGCTTTCTTT. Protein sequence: CASSFGGGNTEAFF.

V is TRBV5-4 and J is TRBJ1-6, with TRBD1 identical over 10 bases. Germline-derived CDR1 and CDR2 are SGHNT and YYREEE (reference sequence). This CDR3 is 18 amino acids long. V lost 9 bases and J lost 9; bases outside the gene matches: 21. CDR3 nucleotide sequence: TGTGCCACCTCCTGGCCGGGACAGGGGTCACGAGGAGGTTCACCCCTCCACTTT. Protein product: CATSWPGQGSRGGSPLHF.

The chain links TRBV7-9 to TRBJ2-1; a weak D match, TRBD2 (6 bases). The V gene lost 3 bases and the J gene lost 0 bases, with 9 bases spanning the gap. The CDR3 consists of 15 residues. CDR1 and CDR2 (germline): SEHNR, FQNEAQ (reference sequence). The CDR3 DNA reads TGTGCCAGCAGCTTCGGGGGACCCTCCTACAATGAGCAGTTCTTC. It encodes CASSFGGPSYNEQFF.

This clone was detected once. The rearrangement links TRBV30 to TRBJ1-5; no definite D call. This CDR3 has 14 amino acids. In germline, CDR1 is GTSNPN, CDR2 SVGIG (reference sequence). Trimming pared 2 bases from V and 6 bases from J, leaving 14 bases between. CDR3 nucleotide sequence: TGTGCCTGGAGTCAGGACTCTAGGATTCAGCCCCAGCATTTT. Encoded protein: CAWSQDSRIQPQHF.

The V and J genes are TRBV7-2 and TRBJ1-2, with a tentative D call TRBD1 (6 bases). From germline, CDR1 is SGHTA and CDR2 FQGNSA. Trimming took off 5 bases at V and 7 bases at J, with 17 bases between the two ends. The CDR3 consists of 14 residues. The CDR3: CASSARQALRGYTF. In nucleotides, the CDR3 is TGTGCCAGCAGCGCCCGACAGGCCCTACGTGGCTACACCTTC.

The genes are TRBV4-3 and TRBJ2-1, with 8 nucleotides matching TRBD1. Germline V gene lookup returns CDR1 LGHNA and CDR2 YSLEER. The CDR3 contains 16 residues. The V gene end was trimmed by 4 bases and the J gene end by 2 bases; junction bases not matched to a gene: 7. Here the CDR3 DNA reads TGCGCCAGCAGCCGGGCGGCAGGGGGCGCCTACAATGAGCAGTTCTTC. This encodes CASSRAAGGAYNEQFF.

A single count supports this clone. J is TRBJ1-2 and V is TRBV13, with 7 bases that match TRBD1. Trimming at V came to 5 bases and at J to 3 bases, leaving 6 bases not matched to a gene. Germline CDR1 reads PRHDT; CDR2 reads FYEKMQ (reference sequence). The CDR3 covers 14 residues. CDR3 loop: CASSATGTDYGYTF. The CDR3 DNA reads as TGTGCCAGCAGCGCGACCGGGACAGACTATGGCTACACCTTC.

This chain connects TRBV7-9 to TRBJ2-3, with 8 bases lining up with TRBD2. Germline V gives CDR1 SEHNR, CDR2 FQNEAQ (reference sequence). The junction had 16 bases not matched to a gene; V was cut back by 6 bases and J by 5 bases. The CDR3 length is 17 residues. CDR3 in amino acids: CASRPHARAGAKDTQYF. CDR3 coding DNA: TGTGCCAGCAGACCCCATGCCCGAGCGGGAGCCAAAGATACGCAGTATTTT. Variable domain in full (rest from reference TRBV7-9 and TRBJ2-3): DTGVSQNPRHKITKRGQNVTFRCDPISEHNRLYWYRQTLGQGPEFLTYFQNEAQLEKSRLLSDRFSAERPKGSFSTLEIQRTEQGDSAMYLCASRPHARAGAKDTQYFGPGTRLTVL.

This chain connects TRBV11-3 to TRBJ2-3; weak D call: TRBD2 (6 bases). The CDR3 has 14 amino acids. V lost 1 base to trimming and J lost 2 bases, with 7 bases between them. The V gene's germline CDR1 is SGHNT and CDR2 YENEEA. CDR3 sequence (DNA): TGTGCCAGCAGCTTAGGGGGGGTCACAGATACGCAGTATTTT. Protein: CASSLGGVTDTQYF.

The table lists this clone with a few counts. CDR3 nucleotide sequence: TGCGCCAGCAGCACATTCATTAGCGGGGGTGTAGCCGGGGAGCTGTTTTTT. It is translated as CASSTFISGGVAGELFF. V is TRBV5-1 and J is TRBJ2-2; 9 positions match TRBD2. Germline V gives CDR1 SGHRS, CDR2 YFSETQ. Germline trimming cut 4 bases from V and 6 bases from J; bases unmatched to any gene: 13. CDR3 length: 17 amino acids.

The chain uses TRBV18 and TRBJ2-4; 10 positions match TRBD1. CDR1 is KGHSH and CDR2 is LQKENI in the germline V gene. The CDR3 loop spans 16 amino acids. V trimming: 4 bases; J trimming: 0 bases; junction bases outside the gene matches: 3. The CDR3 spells CASSLGTGVAKNIQYF. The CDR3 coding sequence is TGTGCCAGCTCACTTGGGACAGGGGTAGCCAAAAACATTCAGTACTTC.

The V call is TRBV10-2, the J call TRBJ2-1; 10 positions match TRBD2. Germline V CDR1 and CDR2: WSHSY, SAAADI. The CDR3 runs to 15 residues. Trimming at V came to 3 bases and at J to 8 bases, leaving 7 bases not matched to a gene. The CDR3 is CASSEVAGGEDEQFF. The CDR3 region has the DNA TGCGCCAGCAGTGAAGTAGCGGGGGGCGAAGATGAGCAGTTCTTC.

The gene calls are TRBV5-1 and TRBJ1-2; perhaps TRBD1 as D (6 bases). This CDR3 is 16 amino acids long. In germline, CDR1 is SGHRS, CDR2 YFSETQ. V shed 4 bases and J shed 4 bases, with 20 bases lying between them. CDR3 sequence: CASSATPSTGGYGYTF. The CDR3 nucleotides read TGCGCCAGCAGCGCCACCCCATCGACAGGCGGCTATGGCTACACCTTC.

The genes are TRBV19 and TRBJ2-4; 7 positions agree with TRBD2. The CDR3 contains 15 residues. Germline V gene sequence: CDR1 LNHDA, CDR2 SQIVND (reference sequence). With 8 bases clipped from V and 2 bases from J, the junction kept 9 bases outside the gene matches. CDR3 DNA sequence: TGTGCCAGTGGATGGGAGGGGTTGTCCAAAAACATTCAGTACTTC. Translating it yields CASGWEGLSKNIQYF.

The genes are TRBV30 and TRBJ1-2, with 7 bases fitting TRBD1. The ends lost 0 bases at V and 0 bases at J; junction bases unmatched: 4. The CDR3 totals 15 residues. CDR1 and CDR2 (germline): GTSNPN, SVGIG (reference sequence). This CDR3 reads CAWSVGQETNYGYTF. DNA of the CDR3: TGTGCCTGGAGTGTCGGACAGGAAACTAACTATGGCTACACCTTC. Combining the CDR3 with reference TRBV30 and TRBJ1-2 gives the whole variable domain SQTIHQWPATLVQPVGSPLSLECTVEGTSNPNLYWYRQAAGRGLQLLFYSVGIGQISSEVPQNLSASRPQDRQFILSSKKLLLSDSGFYLCAWSVGQETNYGYTFGSGTRLTVV.

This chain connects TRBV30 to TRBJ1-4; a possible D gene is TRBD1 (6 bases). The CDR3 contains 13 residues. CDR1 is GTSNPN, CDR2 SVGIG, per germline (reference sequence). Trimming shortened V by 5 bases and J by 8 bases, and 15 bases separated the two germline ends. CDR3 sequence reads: CAWCWGRGEKLFF. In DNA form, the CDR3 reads TGTGCCTGGTGTTGGGGGCGAGGAGAAAAACTGTTTTTT. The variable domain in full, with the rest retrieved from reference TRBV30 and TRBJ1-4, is SQTIHQWPATLVQPVGSPLSLECTVEGTSNPNLYWYRQAAGRGLQLLFYSVGIGQISSEVPQNLSASRPQDRQFILSSKKLLLSDSGFYLCAWCWGRGEKLFFGSGTQLSVL.

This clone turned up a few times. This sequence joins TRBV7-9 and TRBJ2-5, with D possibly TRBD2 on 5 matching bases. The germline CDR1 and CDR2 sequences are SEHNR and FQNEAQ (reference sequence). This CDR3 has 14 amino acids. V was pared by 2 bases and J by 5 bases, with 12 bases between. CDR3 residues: CASSLLSGEETQYF. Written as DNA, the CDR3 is TGTGCCAGCAGCTTATTGTCCGGGGAGGAGACCCAGTACTTC.

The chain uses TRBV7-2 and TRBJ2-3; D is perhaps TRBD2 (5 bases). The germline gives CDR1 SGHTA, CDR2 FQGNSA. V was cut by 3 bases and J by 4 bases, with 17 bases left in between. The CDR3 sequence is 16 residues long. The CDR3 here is CASSFVLGMFADTQYF. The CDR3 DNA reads TGTGCCAGCAGCTTTGTACTAGGAATGTTCGCAGATACGCAGTATTTT.

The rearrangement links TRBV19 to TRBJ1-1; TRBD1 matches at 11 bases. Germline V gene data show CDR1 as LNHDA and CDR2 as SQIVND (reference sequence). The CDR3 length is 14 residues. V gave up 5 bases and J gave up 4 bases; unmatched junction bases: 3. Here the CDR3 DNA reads TGTGCCAGTAGTGCCGGGACAGGGGGCACTGAAGCTTTCTTT. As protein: CASSAGTGGTEAFF.

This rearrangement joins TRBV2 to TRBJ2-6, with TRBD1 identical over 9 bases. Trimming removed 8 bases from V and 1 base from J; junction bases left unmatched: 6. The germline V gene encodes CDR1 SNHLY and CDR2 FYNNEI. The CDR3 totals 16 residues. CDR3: CASLSGQGSGANVLTF. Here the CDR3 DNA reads TGTGCCAGCCTATCTGGACAGGGGTCTGGGGCCAACGTCCTGACTTTC.